This TCR beta chain was identified in a study of T cell repertoires in cytomegalovirus infection. Whole-study context: The public TCR beta signatures pointed to both CMV infection and matching HLA type. General study points: HLA-C-restricted TCR beta clonotypes specific for CMV led the ex vivo response.

There are 15 residues in the CDR3. Germline CDR1 SGHKS, CDR2 YYEKEE (reference sequence). Trimming removed 3 bases from V and 4 bases from J, with 14 bases in between. This clonotype has ten or more counts. Its antigen is not identified. In TCRdb, the reads were re-called with MiXCR into one record per CDR3 protein. The data contain under 150,000 distinct CDR3 sequences, roughly 9% of them singletons. The chain links TRBV5-5 to TRBJ2-1; D tentatively fits TRBD1 or TRBD2 (5 bases each). Sequencing was carried out using PBMCs. The receptor comes from a human donor in good health (CMV status not recorded). Some clones in this sample may be carry-over from other donors' samples. The CDR3 region is CASSYATGRYNEQFF. CDR3 DNA: TGTGCCAGCAGCTACGCCACGGGGCGTTACAATGAGCAGTTCTTC.